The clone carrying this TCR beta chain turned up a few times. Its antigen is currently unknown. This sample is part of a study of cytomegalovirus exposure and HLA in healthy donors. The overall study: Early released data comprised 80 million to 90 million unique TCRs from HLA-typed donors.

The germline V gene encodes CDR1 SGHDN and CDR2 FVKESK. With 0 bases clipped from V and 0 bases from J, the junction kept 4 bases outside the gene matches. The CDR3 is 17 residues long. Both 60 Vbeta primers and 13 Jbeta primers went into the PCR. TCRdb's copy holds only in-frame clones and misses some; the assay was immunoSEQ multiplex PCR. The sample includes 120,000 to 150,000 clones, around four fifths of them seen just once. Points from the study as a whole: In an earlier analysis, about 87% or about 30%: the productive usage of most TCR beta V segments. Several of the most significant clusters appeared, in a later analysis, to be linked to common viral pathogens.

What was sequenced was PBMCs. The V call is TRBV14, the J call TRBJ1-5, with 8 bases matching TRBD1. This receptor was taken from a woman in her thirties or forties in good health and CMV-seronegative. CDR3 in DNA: TGTGCCAGCAGCCAAGATCCGGGACAGGATAGCAATCAGCCCCAGCATTTT. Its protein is CASSQDPGQDSNQPQHF.